This T cell receptor (beta chain) was identified in a study of T cell responses to AZD1222 COVID-19 vaccine. Study information: Analysis merged second doses at about 4 or about 12 weeks. Regarding the study as a whole: The study identified only a handful of AZD1222 recipients as seropositive at baseline. Spike-spanning, vaccine-associated CD4 TCRs were dominant at 160-218 and 743-854. Females made up more of the donors, who were largely white British, and clonal diversity may have come out too low.

Some clones are missing from TCRdb's copy, which holds only in-frame ones; the method was immunoSEQ multiplex PCR. Of roughly 100,000 clones listed, 91% are singletons. This clone was detected only once. The antigen remains undetermined. The CDR3 spans 12 residues. The germline V gene encodes CDR1 SGHRS and CDR2 YFSETQ. J lost 5 bases, V lost 3 bases, and 0 bases had no gene match. The sample here was peripheral blood, taken on day 0 of AZD1222 vaccination. The J gene is TRBJ2-3, the V gene TRBV5-1, with TRBD2 matching 7 bases. The receptor was isolated from an adult in good health. The CDR3 is CASSSSGDTQYF. The CDR3 DNA sequence: TGCGCCAGCAGCTCTAGCGGAGATACGCAGTATTTT. The entire variable domain, with the rest obtained from reference TRBV5-1 and TRBJ2-3, is as follows: KAGVTQTPRYLIKTRGQQVTLSCSPISGHRSVSWYQQTPGQGLQFLFEYFSETQRNKGNFPGRFSGRQFSNSRSEMNVSTLELGDSALYLCASSSSGDTQYFGPGTRLTVL.